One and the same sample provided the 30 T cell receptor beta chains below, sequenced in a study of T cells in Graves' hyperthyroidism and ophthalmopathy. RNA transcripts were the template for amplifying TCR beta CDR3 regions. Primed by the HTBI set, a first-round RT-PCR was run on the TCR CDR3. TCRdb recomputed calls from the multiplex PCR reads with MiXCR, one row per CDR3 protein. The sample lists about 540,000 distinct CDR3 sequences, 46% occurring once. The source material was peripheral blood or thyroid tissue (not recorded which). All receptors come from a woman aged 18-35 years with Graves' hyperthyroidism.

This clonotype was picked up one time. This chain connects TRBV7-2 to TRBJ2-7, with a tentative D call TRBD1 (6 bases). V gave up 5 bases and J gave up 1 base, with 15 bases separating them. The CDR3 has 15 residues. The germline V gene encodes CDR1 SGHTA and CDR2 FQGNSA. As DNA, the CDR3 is TGTGCCAGCAGCCGATATTCGGACAGTTCCTACGAGCAGTACTTC. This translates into CASSRYSDSSYEQYF.

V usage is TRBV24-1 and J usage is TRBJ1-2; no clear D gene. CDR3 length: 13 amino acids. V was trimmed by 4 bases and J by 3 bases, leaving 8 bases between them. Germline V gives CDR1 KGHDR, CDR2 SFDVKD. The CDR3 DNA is TGTGCCACCAGTGAGGGTCAGCACTATGGCTACACCTTC. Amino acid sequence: CATSEGQHYGYTF.

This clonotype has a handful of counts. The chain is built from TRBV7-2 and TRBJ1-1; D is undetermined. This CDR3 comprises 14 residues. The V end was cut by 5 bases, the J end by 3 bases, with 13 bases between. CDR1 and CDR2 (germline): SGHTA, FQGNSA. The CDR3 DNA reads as TGTGCCAGCAGCCCACTTTTTGGGGACACTGAAGCTTTCTTT. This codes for CASSPLFGDTEAFF.

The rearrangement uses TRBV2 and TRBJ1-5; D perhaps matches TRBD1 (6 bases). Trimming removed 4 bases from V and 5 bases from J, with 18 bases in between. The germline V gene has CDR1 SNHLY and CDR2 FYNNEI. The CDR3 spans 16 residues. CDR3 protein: CASSGTAGATYQPQHF. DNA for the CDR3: TGTGCCAGCAGTGGAACGGCAGGGGCTACTTATCAGCCCCAGCATTTT.

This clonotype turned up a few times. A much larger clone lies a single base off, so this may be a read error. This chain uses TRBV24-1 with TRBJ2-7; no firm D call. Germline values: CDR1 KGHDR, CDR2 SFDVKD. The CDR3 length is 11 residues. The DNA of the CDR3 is TGTGCCACCAGTGGGTTCTACGGGCAGTACTTC. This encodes CATSGFYGQYF.

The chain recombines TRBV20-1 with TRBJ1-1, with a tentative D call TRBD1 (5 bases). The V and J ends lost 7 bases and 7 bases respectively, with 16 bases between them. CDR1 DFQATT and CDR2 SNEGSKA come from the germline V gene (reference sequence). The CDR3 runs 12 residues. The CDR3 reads CSVRQRDFEAFF. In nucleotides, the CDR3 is TGCAGTGTTCGACAGCGGGACTTTGAAGCTTTCTTT.

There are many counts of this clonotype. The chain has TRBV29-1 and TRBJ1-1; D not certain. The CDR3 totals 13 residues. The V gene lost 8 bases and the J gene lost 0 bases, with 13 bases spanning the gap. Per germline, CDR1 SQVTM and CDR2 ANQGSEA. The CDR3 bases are TGCAGCCTCTCTGGGCACATGAACACTGAAGCTTTCTTT. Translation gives CSLSGHMNTEAFF. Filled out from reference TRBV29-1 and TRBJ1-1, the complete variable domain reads SAVISQKPSRDICQRGTSLTIQCQVDSQVTMMFWYRQQPGQSLTLIATANQGSEATYESGFVIDKFPISRPNLTFSTLTVSNMSPEDSSIYLCSLSGHMNTEAFFGQGTRLTVV.

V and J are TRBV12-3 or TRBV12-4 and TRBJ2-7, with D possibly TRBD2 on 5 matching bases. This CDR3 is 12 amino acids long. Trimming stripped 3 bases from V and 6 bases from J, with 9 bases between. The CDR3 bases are TGTGCCAGCAGTTTGAGGGCCCTCGAGCAGTACTTC. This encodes CASSLRALEQYF.

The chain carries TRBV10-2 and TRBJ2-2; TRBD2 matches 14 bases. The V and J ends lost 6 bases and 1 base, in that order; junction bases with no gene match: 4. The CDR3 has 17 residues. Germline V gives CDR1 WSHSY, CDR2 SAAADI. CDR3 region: CASSRLAGGGNTGELFF. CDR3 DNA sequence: TGCGCCAGCAGCAGACTAGCGGGAGGGGGGAACACCGGGGAGCTGTTTTTT.

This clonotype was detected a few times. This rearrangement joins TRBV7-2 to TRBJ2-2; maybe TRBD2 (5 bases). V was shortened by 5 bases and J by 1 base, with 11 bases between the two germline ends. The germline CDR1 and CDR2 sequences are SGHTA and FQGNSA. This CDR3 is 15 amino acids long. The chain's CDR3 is CASSARTWNTGELFF. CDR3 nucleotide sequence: TGTGCCAGCAGCGCGAGGACTTGGAACACCGGGGAGCTGTTTTTT. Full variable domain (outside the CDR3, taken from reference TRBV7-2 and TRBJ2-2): GAGVSQSPSNKVTEKGKDVELRCDPISGHTALYWYRQSLGQGLEFLIYFQGNSAPDKSGLPSDRFSAERTGGSVSTLTIQRTQQEDSAVYLCASSARTWNTGELFFGEGSRLTVL.

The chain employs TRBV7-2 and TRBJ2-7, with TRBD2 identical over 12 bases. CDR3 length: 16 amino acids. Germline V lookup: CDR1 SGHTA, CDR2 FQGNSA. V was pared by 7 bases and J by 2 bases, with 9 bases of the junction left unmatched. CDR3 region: CASTRGGLAGPYEQYF. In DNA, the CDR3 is TGTGCCAGCACCCGAGGGGGACTAGCGGGCCCCTACGAGCAGTACTTC.

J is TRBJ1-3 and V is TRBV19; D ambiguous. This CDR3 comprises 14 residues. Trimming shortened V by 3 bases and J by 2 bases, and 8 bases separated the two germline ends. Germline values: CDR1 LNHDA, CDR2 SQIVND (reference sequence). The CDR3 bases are TGTGCCAGTAGTATGGCGGGGACTGGAAACACCATATATTTT. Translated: CASSMAGTGNTIYF.

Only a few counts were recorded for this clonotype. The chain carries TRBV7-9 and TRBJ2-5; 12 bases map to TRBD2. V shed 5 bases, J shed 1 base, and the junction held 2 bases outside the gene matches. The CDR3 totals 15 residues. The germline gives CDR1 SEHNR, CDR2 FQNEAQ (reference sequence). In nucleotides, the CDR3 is TGTGCCAGCAGCGGACTAGCGGGAATCCAAGAGACCCAGTACTTC. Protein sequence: CASSGLAGIQETQYF.

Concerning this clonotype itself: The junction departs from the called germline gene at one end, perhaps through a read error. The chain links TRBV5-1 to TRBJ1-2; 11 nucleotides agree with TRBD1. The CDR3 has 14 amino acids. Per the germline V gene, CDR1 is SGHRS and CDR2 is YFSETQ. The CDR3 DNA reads TGTACCAGCACCGGGACAGGGGGTTTGGATGGCTACACCTTC. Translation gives CTSTGTGGLDGYTF.

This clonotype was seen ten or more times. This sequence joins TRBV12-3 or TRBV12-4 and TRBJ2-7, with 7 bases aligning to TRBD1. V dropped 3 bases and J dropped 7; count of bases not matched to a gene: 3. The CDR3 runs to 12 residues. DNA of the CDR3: TGTGCCAGCAGTTTCTCGACAGGGGAGCAGTACTTC. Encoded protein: CASSFSTGEQYF.

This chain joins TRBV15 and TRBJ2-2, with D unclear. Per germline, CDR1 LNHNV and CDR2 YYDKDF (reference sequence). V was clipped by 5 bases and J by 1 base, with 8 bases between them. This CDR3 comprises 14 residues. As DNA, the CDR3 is TGTGCCACCAGCGTGGTGTTGAACACCGGGGAGCTGTTTTTT. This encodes CATSVVLNTGELFF.

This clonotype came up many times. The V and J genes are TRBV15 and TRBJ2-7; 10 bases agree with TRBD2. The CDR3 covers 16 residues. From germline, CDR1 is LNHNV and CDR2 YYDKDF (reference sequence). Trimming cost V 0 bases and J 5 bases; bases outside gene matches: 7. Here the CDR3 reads CATSRDGASGSDEQYF. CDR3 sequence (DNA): TGTGCCACCAGCAGAGATGGGGCTAGCGGGAGCGACGAGCAGTACTTC.

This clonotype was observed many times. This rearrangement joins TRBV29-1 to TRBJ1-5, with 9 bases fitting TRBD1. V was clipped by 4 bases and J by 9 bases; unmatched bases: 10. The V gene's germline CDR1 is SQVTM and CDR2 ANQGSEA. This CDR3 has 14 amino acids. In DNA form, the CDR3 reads TGCAGCGTTGTGATACAGGGGGCAGCGGGGCCCCAGCATTTT. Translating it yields CSVVIQGAAGPQHF.

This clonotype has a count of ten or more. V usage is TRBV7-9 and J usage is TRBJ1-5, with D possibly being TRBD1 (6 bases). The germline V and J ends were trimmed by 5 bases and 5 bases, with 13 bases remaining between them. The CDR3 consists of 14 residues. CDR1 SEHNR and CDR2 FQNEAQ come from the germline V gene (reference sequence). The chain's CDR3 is CASSPGTPDQPQHF. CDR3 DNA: TGTGCCAGCAGCCCCGGGACACCGGATCAGCCCCAGCATTTT.

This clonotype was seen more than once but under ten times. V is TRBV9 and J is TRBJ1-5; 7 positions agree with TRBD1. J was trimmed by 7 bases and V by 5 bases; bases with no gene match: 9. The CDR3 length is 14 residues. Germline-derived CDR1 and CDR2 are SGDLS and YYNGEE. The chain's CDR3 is CASSPGGMGQPQHF. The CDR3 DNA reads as TGTGCCAGCAGTCCAGGGGGAATGGGACAGCCCCAGCATTTT. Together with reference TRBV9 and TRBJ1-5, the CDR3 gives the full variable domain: DSGVTQTPKHLITATGQRVTLRCSPRSGDLSVYWYQQSLDQGLQFLIQYYNGEERAKGNILERFSAQQFPDLHSELNLSSLELGDSALYFCASSPGGMGQPQHFGDGTRLSIL.

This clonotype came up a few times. Here the CDR3 reads CASSLVPTRLSYEQYF. As DNA, the CDR3 is TGTGCCAGCAGCTTAGTTCCCACACGTCTCTCCTACGAGCAGTACTTC. The chain uses TRBV7-9 and TRBJ2-7; D call uncertain. The CDR3 totals 16 residues. Per the germline V gene, CDR1 is SEHNR and CDR2 is FQNEAQ (reference sequence). Trimming took off 1 base at V and 0 bases at J, with 13 bases between the two ends.

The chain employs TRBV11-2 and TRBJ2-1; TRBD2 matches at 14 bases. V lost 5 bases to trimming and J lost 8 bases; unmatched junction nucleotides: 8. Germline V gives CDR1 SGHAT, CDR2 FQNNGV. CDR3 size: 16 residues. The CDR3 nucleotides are TGTGCCAGCAGCCCAGTAGGGACTAGCGGGAGCGATGAGCAGTTCTTC. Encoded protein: CASSPVGTSGSDEQFF.

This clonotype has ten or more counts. This CDR3 reads CASSLNTLNTEAFF. Written as DNA, the CDR3 is TGTGCCAGCAGCTTAAACACCTTGAACACTGAAGCTTTCTTT. This chain links TRBV7-8 with TRBJ1-1; no clear D gene. CDR3 length: 14 residues. Germline V CDR1 and CDR2: SGHVS, FQNEAQ. V lost 2 bases, J lost 0 bases, and 7 bases lay in between.

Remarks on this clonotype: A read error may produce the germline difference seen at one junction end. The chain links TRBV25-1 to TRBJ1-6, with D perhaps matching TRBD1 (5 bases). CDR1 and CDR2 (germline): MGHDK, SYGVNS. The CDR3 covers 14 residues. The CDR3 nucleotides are TGCGCCAGCAGCCAGGGCCCATGGGAGAGACCCCTCCACTTT. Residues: CASSQGPWERPLHF.

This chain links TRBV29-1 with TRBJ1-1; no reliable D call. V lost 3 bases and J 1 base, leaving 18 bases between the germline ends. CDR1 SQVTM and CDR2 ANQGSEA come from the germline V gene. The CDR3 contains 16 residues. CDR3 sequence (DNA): TGCAGCGTTGAGCCTATCCGGGGTACCAGGAACACTGAAGCTTTCTTT. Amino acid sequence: CSVEPIRGTRNTEAFF.

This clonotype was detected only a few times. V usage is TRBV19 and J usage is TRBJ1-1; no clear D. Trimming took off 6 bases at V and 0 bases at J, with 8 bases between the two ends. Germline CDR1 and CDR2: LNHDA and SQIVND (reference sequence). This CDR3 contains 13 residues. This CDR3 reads CASRVQMNTEAFF. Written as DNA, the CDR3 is TGTGCCAGTAGGGTACAGATGAACACTGAAGCTTTCTTT.

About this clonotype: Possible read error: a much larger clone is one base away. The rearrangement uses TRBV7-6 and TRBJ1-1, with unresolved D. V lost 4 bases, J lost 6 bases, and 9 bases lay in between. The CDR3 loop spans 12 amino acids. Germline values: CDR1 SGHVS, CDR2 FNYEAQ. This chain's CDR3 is CASSYGVAEAFF. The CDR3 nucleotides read TGTGCCAGCAGCTATGGGGTTGCTGAAGCTTTCTTT.

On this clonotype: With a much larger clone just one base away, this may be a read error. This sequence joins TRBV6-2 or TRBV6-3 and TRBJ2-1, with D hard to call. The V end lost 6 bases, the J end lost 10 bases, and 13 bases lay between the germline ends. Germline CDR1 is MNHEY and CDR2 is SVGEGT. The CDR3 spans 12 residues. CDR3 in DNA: TGTGCCAGCAGCCCCGAAAGGCAAGAGCAGTTCTTC. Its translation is CASSPERQEQFF.

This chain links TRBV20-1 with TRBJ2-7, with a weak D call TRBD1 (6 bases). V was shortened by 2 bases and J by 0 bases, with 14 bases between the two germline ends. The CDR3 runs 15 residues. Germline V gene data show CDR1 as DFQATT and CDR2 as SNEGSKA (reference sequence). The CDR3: CSARLIWDTSYEQYF. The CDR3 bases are TGCAGTGCTAGACTCATCTGGGACACCTCCTACGAGCAGTACTTC.

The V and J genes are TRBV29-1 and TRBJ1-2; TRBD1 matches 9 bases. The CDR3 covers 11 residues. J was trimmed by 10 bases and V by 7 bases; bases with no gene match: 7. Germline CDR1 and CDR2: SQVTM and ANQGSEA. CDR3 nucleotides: TGCAGCGCTAGACAGGGGGGGGACTACACCTTC. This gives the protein CSARQGGDYTF.